This TCR beta chain appears in the sequencing data of a study of identical twins. This clonotype was seen only a few times. TCRdb independently ran MiXCR on the 5' RACE reads; one entry per CDR3 protein. The sample contains about 520,000 distinct CDR3 sequences, roughly a fifth of which appear only once. This sample was also put to use in a study of T cells expressing NK-cell markers.

The clonotype originates from a woman under 30 in good health. The specimen sequenced was CD4+ T cells sorted from blood.

CDR3 amino acids: CASSKGRARPQETQYF. DNA of the CDR3: TGTGCCAGCAGTAAAGGTCGGGCCCGTCCCCAAGAGACCCAGTACTTC. The rearrangement uses TRBV7-2 and TRBJ2-5; D gene unclear. V dropped 6 bases and J dropped 1 base, with 18 bases sitting between them. The CDR3 is made up of 16 amino acids. Germline CDR1 is SGHTA and CDR2 is FQGNSA.